The source of this T cell receptor beta chain is a study of PD-L1 blockade in urothelial cancer. The overall study: The analyses of blood took place 3 weeks (second dose) and 6 weeks after treatment start. Researchers found blood samples held a median of roughly 140,000 T cells. Study results and caveats: Pretreatment TCR clonality in blood, when below the median, was predictive of better survival.

Data came from immunoSEQ multiplex PCR; TCRdb stores just in-frame clones and leaves some out. The sample lists tens of thousands of clones; 70% to 90% were seen once. On this clone itself: What it binds is not known.

The TCR was taken from a man between 60 and 70 years old with urothelial cancer. The sample in question was PBMCs, obtained around atezolizumab (anti-PD-L1) treatment.

The CDR3 nucleotides read TGTGCATGGCGAACCGGGGGGGGAGATACGCAGTATTTT. Its translation: CAWRTGGGDTQYF. The chain recombines TRBV30 with TRBJ2-3; 8 bases agree with TRBD2. CDR1 is GTSNPN, CDR2 SVGIG, per germline (reference sequence). There are 13 residues in the CDR3.